Shown below are 24 T cell receptor beta chains from a single sample sequenced in a study of shared clonotypes between healthy human individuals. Method: immunoSEQ multiplex PCR; TCRdb's copy keeps in-frame clones and lacks some. The sample shows roughly 700,000 clones, less than 95% of them seen only once. Sequencing was carried out using memory CD8+ T cells from PBMCs. Subset defined: CD45RO+ cells pooled with CCR7-negative TemRA cells. The receptors derive from a man aged 18 to 30 in good health. Some clones in this sample may be carry-over from other donors' samples.

This clone was picked up a small number of times. This chain links TRBV30 with TRBJ1-1; D is possibly TRBD1 (5 bases). The CDR3 length is 10 residues. The V end was cut by 4 bases, the J end by 6 bases, with 6 bases between. Per the germline V gene, CDR1 is GTSNPN and CDR2 is SVGIG (reference sequence). This CDR3 reads CAWMGAEAFF. The DNA for the CDR3 is TGTGCCTGGATGGGGGCTGAAGCTTTCTTT.

The chain uses TRBV6-5 and TRBJ2-5, with 13 bases identical to TRBD2. Germline V lookup: CDR1 MNHEY, CDR2 SVGAGI. V shed 0 bases and J 5 bases; nucleotides not matched to a gene: 3. This CDR3 contains 16 residues. CDR3 nucleotide sequence: TGTGCCAGCAGTTACTCCGGACTAGCGGGAGATGAGACCCAGTACTTC. This codes for CASSYSGLAGDETQYF.

The chain has TRBV29-1 and TRBJ2-1; 12 bases line up with TRBD2. Per the germline V gene, CDR1 is SQVTM and CDR2 is ANQGSEA. Unmatched junction bases numbered 9, after V lost 7 bases and J lost 2 bases. The length of the CDR3 is 16 residues. The CDR3 DNA reads TGCAGCGGATGGACTAGCGGGATCCCCCCCTACAATGAGCAGTTCTTC. Translated: CSGWTSGIPPYNEQFF.

Note on this clone: This CDR3 is also generated by other DNA sequences in the sample. V is TRBV7-2 and J is TRBJ2-2; possible D gene TRBD1, 5 bases. The V and J ends lost 3 bases and 6 bases respectively, with 8 bases between them. Germline V CDR1 and CDR2: SGHTA, FQGNSA. The CDR3 is 13 amino acids. CDR3 DNA: TGTGCCAGCAGCTTGGGGCGATCCGGGGAGCTGTTTTTT. Translating gives CASSLGRSGELFF. The full variable domain, rest sourced from reference TRBV7-2 and TRBJ2-2, is GAGVSQSPSNKVTEKGKDVELRCDPISGHTALYWYRQSLGQGLEFLIYFQGNSAPDKSGLPSDRFSAERTGGSVSTLTIQRTQQEDSAVYLCASSLGRSGELFFGEGSRLTVL.

CDR3 in amino acids: CASSLGSSNQPQHF. CDR3 bases: TGTGCCAGCAGTTTAGGCAGTTCAAATCAGCCCCAGCATTTT. J is TRBJ1-5 and V is TRBV28, with D unresolved. Germline-derived CDR1 and CDR2 are MDHEN and SYDVKM. V was cut by 2 bases and J by 4 bases, with 9 bases left in between. CDR3 size: 14 residues.

The chain couples TRBV27 to TRBJ2-3; D possibly uses TRBD1 or TRBD2 (5 bases each). This CDR3 has 16 residues. Between the trimmed V and J ends, which lost 1 base and 6 bases, there was a span of 17 bases. The germline V gene has CDR1 MNHEY and CDR2 SMNVEV (reference sequence). CDR3 DNA sequence: TGTGCCAGCAGTTTATGGGGTGGGGGACCTCGGGATACGCAGTATTTT. Translating gives CASSLWGGGPRDTQYF.

The chain uses TRBV25-1 and TRBJ2-2; no firm D call. Per germline, CDR1 MGHDK and CDR2 SYGVNS. The CDR3 spans 13 residues. Trimming stripped 8 bases from V and 3 bases from J, with 10 bases between. The CDR3 sequence is CASLNRDTGELFF. The CDR3 DNA reads TGTGCCAGCCTAAACCGGGACACCGGGGAGCTGTTTTTT.

This clone was seen once. The chain employs TRBV27 and TRBJ2-7; D uncertain. V lost 7 bases and J lost 4, with 17 bases in between. Germline V gives CDR1 MNHEY, CDR2 SMNVEV (reference sequence). The CDR3 runs to 14 residues. CDR3 bases: TGTGCCAGCACTTCACTCCTAGATTTGTACGAGCAGTACTTC. Its translation is CASTSLLDLYEQYF.

This clone has a single count. The genes are TRBV4-2 and TRBJ2-5; a possible D gene is TRBD2 (5 bases). The CDR3 has 16 amino acids. The germline V gene has CDR1 LGHNA and CDR2 YNFKEQ. Between the trimmed V and J ends, which lost 1 base and 1 base, there was a span of 13 bases. CDR3 loop: CASSQAWETSQETQYF. The CDR3 nucleotides are TGTGCCAGCAGCCAAGCGTGGGAGACGAGCCAAGAGACCCAGTACTTC.

The genes are TRBV2 and TRBJ2-2; TRBD2 matches at 8 bases. V shed 4 bases, J shed 0 bases, and the junction held 10 bases outside the gene matches. The CDR3 contains 18 residues. The germline gives CDR1 SNHLY, CDR2 FYNNEI. The chain's CDR3 is CASSGSLAEIANTGELFF. CDR3 coding DNA: TGTGCCAGCAGTGGTTCACTAGCGGAAATTGCGAACACCGGGGAGCTGTTTTTT.

A word on this clone: Other DNA sequences of this sample code for an identical CDR3. This sequence joins TRBV15 and TRBJ1-3; TRBD1 matches 10 bases. The junction had 2 bases not matched to a gene; V was cut back by 5 bases and J by 1 base. Germline V lookup: CDR1 LNHNV, CDR2 YYDKDF (reference sequence). This CDR3 is 15 amino acids long. Here the CDR3 reads CATSRDRGSGNTIYF. CDR3 bases: TGTGCCACCAGCCGGGACAGGGGTTCTGGAAACACCATATATTTT.

The chain carries TRBV5-4 and TRBJ1-3, with TRBD1 identical over 7 bases. CDR1 is SGHNT and CDR2 is YYREEE in the germline V gene (reference sequence). Trimming took 3 bases from V and 3 from J; bases not matched to a gene: 9. The CDR3 is made up of 16 amino acids. In DNA, the CDR3 is TGTGCCAGCAGCTGGGGGACAGCCTTGGTTGGAAACACCATATATTTT. Amino acid sequence: CASSWGTALVGNTIYF.

The V and J genes are TRBV7-9 and TRBJ2-7, with no clear D. CDR3 length: 15 residues. The V gene's germline CDR1 is SEHNR and CDR2 FQNEAQ (reference sequence). Trimming shortened V by 5 bases and J by 0 bases, and 14 bases separated the two germline ends. The CDR3 DNA reads as TGTGCCAGCAGCCCCCCAGTCCTCAGCTCCTACGAGCAGTACTTC. Protein sequence: CASSPPVLSSYEQYF. The complete variable domain, with remaining parts taken from reference TRBV7-9 and TRBJ2-7, reads DTGVSQNPRHKITKRGQNVTFRCDPISEHNRLYWYRQTLGQGPEFLTYFQNEAQLEKSRLLSDRFSAERPKGSFSTLEIQRTEQGDSAMYLCASSPPVLSSYEQYFGPGTRLTVT.

The rearrangement links TRBV4-3 to TRBJ1-2; TRBD1 might be the D (5 bases). Germline CDR1 is LGHNA and CDR2 is YSLEER. The CDR3 is 14 residues long. Trimming pared 0 bases from V and 7 bases from J, leaving 12 bases between. The CDR3 DNA follows: TGCGCCAGCAGCCAAGATTGGCAGGGTTTTGGCTACACCTTC. Its translation: CASSQDWQGFGYTF.

This clone has a single count. The chain employs TRBV7-9 and TRBJ2-1, with a tentative D call TRBD2 (5 bases). Trimming took off 3 bases at V and 6 bases at J, with 12 bases between the two ends. This CDR3 contains 14 residues. Germline CDR1 SEHNR, CDR2 FQNEAQ (reference sequence). CDR3 bases: TGTGCCAGCAGCTTCGGCGGGCCCCCCAATGAGCAGTTCTTC. It encodes CASSFGGPPNEQFF.

The sample holds one count of this clone. The chain couples TRBV10-1 to TRBJ2-1, with D maybe TRBD2 (5 bases). This CDR3 is 15 amino acids long. The V end lost 2 bases, the J end lost 0 bases, and 8 bases lay between the germline ends. Germline CDR1 is WNHNN and CDR2 is SYGVQD (reference sequence). The CDR3 nucleotides are TGCGCCAGCAGTGAGGGGGAGAGCTCCTACAATGAGCAGTTCTTC. Translation: CASSEGESSYNEQFF.

The chain carries TRBV7-9 and TRBJ2-1, with a weak D call TRBD2 (6 bases). Trimming stripped 5 bases from V and 8 bases from J, with 19 bases between. Per the germline V gene, CDR1 is SEHNR and CDR2 is FQNEAQ (reference sequence). The CDR3 is made up of 15 amino acids. The CDR3 spells CASSRITRERHEQFF. CDR3 nucleotide sequence: TGTGCCAGCAGCCGAATAACCCGGGAGCGACATGAGCAGTTCTTC.

The V call is TRBV7-9, the J call TRBJ2-2; 11 bases map to TRBD2. Trimming cost V 4 bases and J 4 bases; bases outside gene matches: 8. CDR1 is SEHNR, CDR2 FQNEAQ, per germline (reference sequence). The CDR3 totals 17 residues. CDR3 residues: CASSYGLAGTITGELFF. CDR3 coding DNA: TGTGCCAGCAGCTACGGACTAGCGGGCACCATCACCGGGGAGCTGTTTTTT.

The CDR3 DNA sequence: TGTGCCACTCAGGGATCCTCCTACGAGCAGTACTTC. It translates to CATQGSSYEQYF. The rearrangement joins TRBV10-3 to TRBJ2-7; maybe TRBD1 (5 bases). CDR1 ENHRY and CDR2 SYGVKD come from the germline V gene. There are 12 residues in the CDR3. The germline V and J ends were trimmed by 10 bases and 0 bases, with 10 bases remaining between them.

This chain connects TRBV28 to TRBJ1-1, with 10 bases lining up with TRBD1. V lost 6 bases to trimming and J lost 10 bases; unmatched junction nucleotides: 17. This CDR3 region has 16 residues. Germline CDR1 is MDHEN and CDR2 is SYDVKM. CDR3: CASRNNRDRGKAGAFF. CDR3 DNA sequence: TGTGCCAGCAGGAACAACCGGGACAGGGGTAAAGCGGGAGCTTTCTTT.

This clone was recorded only once. This CDR3 is CASSQGQGKASGANVLTF. The CDR3 DNA follows: TGCGCCAGCAGCCAAGGACAGGGCAAGGCTTCAGGGGCCAACGTCCTGACTTTC. This sequence joins TRBV4-1 and TRBJ2-6; 7 bases match TRBD1. The CDR3 covers 18 residues. V lost 1 base to trimming and J lost 4 bases; unmatched junction nucleotides: 10. Germline V gene sequence: CDR1 MGHRA, CDR2 YSYEKL.

This chain uses TRBV29-1 with TRBJ2-7, with D maybe TRBD1 (6 bases). The V end lost 5 bases, the J end lost 3 bases, and 17 bases lay between the germline ends. CDR1 is SQVTM, CDR2 ANQGSEA, per germline. CDR3 length: 14 residues. The CDR3 protein is CSVIFRDTGYEQYF. CDR3 nucleotide sequence: TGCAGCGTTATCTTCCGGGACACGGGCTACGAGCAGTACTTC.

V usage is TRBV14 and J usage is TRBJ2-7; D gene ambiguous. Germline V lookup: CDR1 SGHDN, CDR2 FVKESK. CDR3 length equals 15 residues. The V end lost 0 bases, the J end lost 5 bases, and 14 bases lay between the germline ends. Here the CDR3 reads CASSQDRNSEDEQYF. The DNA for the CDR3 is TGTGCCAGCAGCCAAGACAGGAACTCTGAGGACGAGCAGTACTTC.

With regard to this clone: In the same sample, other DNA sequences code for this CDR3. The V and J genes are TRBV27 and TRBJ2-7, with D perhaps TRBD1 (5 bases). In germline, CDR1 is MNHEY, CDR2 SMNVEV (reference sequence). Trimming stripped 3 bases from V and 6 bases from J, with 9 bases between. This CDR3 contains 12 residues. Written as DNA, the CDR3 is TGTGCCAGCAGTTTCCCAGGGTCCGAGCAGTACTTC. This translates into CASSFPGSEQYF.